A selection of T cell receptor beta chains follows, all from one sample in a study of control samples from healthy donors and cancer patients. Produced via immunoSEQ multiplex PCR; TCRdb's table is partial and in-frame only. This table has 150,000 to 200,000 clones, roughly 90% appearing once. The sample consisted of blood. These receptor sequences come from a man aged 25-40 years in good health. Each CDR3 is given with its conserved first and last residue.

J: TRBJ1-2; V: TRBV7-9; CDR3: CASSLSAQGNGYTF
J: TRBJ2-7; V: TRBV6-6; CDR3: CASSPTRSYEQYF
J: TRBJ1-1; V: TRBV27; CDR3: CASRLGGAPEAFF
J: TRBJ2-4; V: TRBV14; CDR3: CASSRSGGGADIQYF
J: TRBJ2-5; V: TRBV15; CDR3: CATSKVETQYF
J: TRBJ2-1; V: TRBV7-2; CDR3: CASRPPGLSYNEQFF
J: TRBJ1-5; V: TRBV6-2/TRBV6-3; CDR3: CASSYSKTKFNQPQHF
J: TRBJ1-2; V: TRBV30; CDR3: CAWRRDRPYGYTF
J: TRBJ1-2; V: TRBV6-5; CDR3: CATFWGGGYTF
J: TRBJ1-3; V: TRBV13; CDR3: CASSLGFAGNTIYF
J: TRBJ2-1; V: TRBV4-1; CDR3: CASSQETGSSYNEQFF
J: TRBJ2-7; V: TRBV7-6; CDR3: CASSPSRDRGTYEQYF
J: TRBJ2-2; V: TRBV11-2; CDR3: CASRRPGGTGELFF
J: TRBJ2-2; V: TRBV5-1; CDR3: CASGAGVPHTGELFF
J: TRBJ2-1; V: TRBV2; CDR3: CASSDGTNSYNEQFF
J: TRBJ2-7; V: TRBV6-5; CDR3: CASSRNSDSYEQYF
J: TRBJ1-1; V: TRBV7-2; CDR3: CASSLVPGRNTEAFF
J: TRBJ2-7; V: TRBV4-1; CDR3: CASSQVASYEQYF
J: TRBJ2-1; V: TRBV5-6; CDR3: CASSLPSAGGPRNEQFF
J: TRBJ2-2; V: TRBV7-2; CDR3: CASSSYSTGELFF
J: TRBJ1-2; V: TRBV7-9; CDR3: CASSLQGGFDGYTF
J: TRBJ2-1; V: TRBV5-1; CDR3: CASSSGGLAGAYNEQFF
J: TRBJ2-3; V: TRBV11-1; CDR3: CASSLDGGGDTQYF
J: TRBJ2-5; V: TRBV5-5; CDR3: CASQRGLSQETQYF
J: TRBJ2-3; V: TRBV6-6; CDR3: CASSRLSTQRSDTQYF
J: TRBJ2-4; V: TRBV7-9; CDR3: CASSSDISLNIQYF
J: TRBJ1-5; V: TRBV6-1; CDR3: CASSGGPVREGNQPQHF
J: TRBJ1-5; V: TRBV7-2; CDR3: CASSLLQGGNQPQHF
J: TRBJ1-2; V: TRBV7-9; CDR3: CASSPAKSLGYTF
J: TRBJ2-4; V: TRBV20-1; CDR3: CSASSQNWENIQYF
J: TRBJ2-3; V: TRBV7-9; CDR3: CASSYLAGGLDTQYF
J: TRBJ1-1; V: TRBV4-1; CDR3: CASSQAPNTEAFF
J: TRBJ1-5; V: TRBV28; CDR3: CASRLESNQPQHF
J: TRBJ2-2; V: TRBV4-3; CDR3: CASSQDGLAGKPNTGELFF
J: TRBJ2-1; V: TRBV7-9; CDR3: CASRAGASYNEQFF
J: TRBJ1-2; V: TRBV5-1; CDR3: CASSLPGQVYGYTF
J: TRBJ2-3; V: TRBV15; CDR3: CATSSGMGSTDTQYF
J: TRBJ1-6; V: TRBV11-1; CDR3: CASSSAESSYNSPLHF
J: TRBJ1-5; V: TRBV7-9; CDR3: CASSTVQGDQPQHF
J: TRBJ2-6; V: TRBV7-2; CDR3: CASSLSRAGGEPGANVLTF
J: TRBJ1-2; V: TRBV6-5; CDR3: CASRTTGGHYGYTF